The rows below give T cell receptor beta chains drawn from one sample of a study of blood T cell repertoires in COVID-19. Profiling relied on immunoSEQ multiplex PCR, and the TCRdb table lists in-frame clones only, not all of them. Here the sample spans around 100,000 clones, 70% to 85% being singletons. Sequencing was performed on peripheral blood. These receptor sequences come from a man between 70 and 80 years old with active or convalescent COVID-19. Each CDR3 is given with its conserved first and last residue. The D gene is left open where the match is weak. The size entry is marked missing in some rows and otherwise reads once, few, many or a size class.

abundance: once
v_gene: TRBV28
d_gene: .
j_gene: TRBJ1-4
len: 12
CDR3nt: TGTGCCAGCAGTTCCAGCCTAGAGGGACTGTTTTTT
CDR3aa: CASSSSLEGLFF

abundance: .
v_gene: TRBV9
d_gene: .
j_gene: TRBJ2-1
len: 15
CDR3nt: TGTGCCAGCAGCGGAGAGGGGACTGTCTACAATGAGCAGTTCTTC
CDR3aa: CASSGEGTVYNEQFF

abundance: .
v_gene: TRBV24-1
d_gene: TRBD1
j_gene: TRBJ2-2
len: 16
CDR3nt: TGTGCCACCAGTGTATCCGGGACAGGGCGTACCGGGGAGCTGTTTTTT
CDR3aa: CATSVSGTGRTGELFF

abundance: .
v_gene: TRBV29-1
d_gene: .
j_gene: TRBJ2-3
len: 15
CDR3nt: TGCAGCGTCTCCAAAGGGCCCTCGGGGGCAGATACGCAGTATTTT
CDR3aa: CSVSKGPSGADTQYF

abundance: .
v_gene: TRBV30
d_gene: .
j_gene: TRBJ1-5
len: 15
CDR3nt: TGTGCCTGGAGTGTCGGAGGAGGGGGCAATCAGCCCCAGCATTTT
CDR3aa: CAWSVGGGGNQPQHF

abundance: .
v_gene: TRBV5-1
d_gene: TRBD1
j_gene: TRBJ2-6
len: 17
CDR3nt: TGCGCCAGCCGTACCGGGACAGGGGTACCTGGGGCCAACGTCCTGACTTTC
CDR3aa: CASRTGTGVPGANVLTF

abundance: few
v_gene: TRBV6-1
d_gene: .
j_gene: TRBJ2-7
len: 16
CDR3nt: TGTGCCAGCAGTGAAGCGCTTGTCGGTTCTAACTACGAGCAGTACTTC
CDR3aa: CASSEALVGSNYEQYF

abundance: few
v_gene: TRBV29-1
d_gene: .
j_gene: TRBJ1-5
len: 13
CDR3nt: TGCAGCGTCCGCGGGTCCTCCGATCAGCCCCAGCATTTT
CDR3aa: CSVRGSSDQPQHF

abundance: .
v_gene: TRBV6-5
d_gene: TRBD1
j_gene: TRBJ2-7
len: 15
CDR3nt: TGTGCCAGCAGTAAGCCGGGACAGGGTATCTACGAGCAGTACTTC
CDR3aa: CASSKPGQGIYEQYF

abundance: .
v_gene: TRBV12-5
d_gene: .
j_gene: TRBJ1-1
len: 16
CDR3nt: TGTGCTAGTGGTTTGGTTAAGGGGCCCCTGGTCACTGAAGCTTTCTTT
CDR3aa: CASGLVKGPLVTEAFF

abundance: .
v_gene: TRBV5-1
d_gene: .
j_gene: TRBJ2-7
len: 15
CDR3nt: TGCGCCAGCAGCTTGGGGCGTCCAGGGCTCAACGAGCAGTACTTC
CDR3aa: CASSLGRPGLNEQYF

abundance: .
v_gene: TRBV11-2
d_gene: .
j_gene: TRBJ1-2
len: 12
CDR3nt: TGTGCCAGCAGCGATCAGGACTATGGCTACACCTTC
CDR3aa: CASSDQDYGYTF

abundance: .
v_gene: TRBV6-5
d_gene: .
j_gene: TRBJ2-3
len: 15
CDR3nt: TGTGCCAGCACCGACCGTGAAGGGGGCACAGATACGCAGTATTTT
CDR3aa: CASTDREGGTDTQYF

abundance: .
v_gene: TRBV2
d_gene: TRBD2
j_gene: TRBJ2-5
len: 16
CDR3nt: TGTGCCAGCAGGGTCTCTAGCGGGGGGGCCCAAGAGACCCAGTACTTC
CDR3aa: CASRVSSGGAQETQYF